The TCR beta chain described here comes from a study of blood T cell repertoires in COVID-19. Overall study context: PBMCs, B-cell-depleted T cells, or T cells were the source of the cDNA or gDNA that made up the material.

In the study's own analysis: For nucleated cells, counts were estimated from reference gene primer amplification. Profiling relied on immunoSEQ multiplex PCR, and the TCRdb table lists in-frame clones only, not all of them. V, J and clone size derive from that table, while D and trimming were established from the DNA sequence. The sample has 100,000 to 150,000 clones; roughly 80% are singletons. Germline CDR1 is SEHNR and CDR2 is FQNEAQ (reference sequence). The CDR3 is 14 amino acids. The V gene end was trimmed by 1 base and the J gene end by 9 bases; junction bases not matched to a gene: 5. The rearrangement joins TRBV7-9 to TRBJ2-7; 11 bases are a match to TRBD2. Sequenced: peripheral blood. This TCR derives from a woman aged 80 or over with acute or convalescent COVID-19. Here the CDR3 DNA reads TGTGCCAGCAGCTTAGTGGCTAGCGGGAGGACGCAGTACTTC. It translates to CASSLVASGRTQYF.